A selection of T cell receptor beta chains follows, all from one sample in a study of T cell responses to AZD1222 COVID-19 vaccine. Profiling relied on immunoSEQ multiplex PCR, and the TCRdb table lists in-frame clones only, not all of them. The repertoire includes around 65,000 clones, roughly four fifths of them detected once, and 20% to 30% sits in the top ten. The starting material was peripheral blood, obtained 28 days after the second AZD1222 dose. These receptors all stem from an adult who received the AZD1222 COVID-19 vaccine. CDR3s include the opening cysteine and the closing phenylalanine or tryptophan. Fields, in order: J gene, clone size, D gene, V gene, CDR3 protein, CDR3 DNA. The D gene is left open where the match is weak. A row's size may be missing; if present it is once, few, many or a size class.

>TRBJ2-1|NA|NA|TRBV19
CASSPPIGSYGDEQFF
TGTGCCAGTAGTCCCCCCATAGGATCCTATGGGGATGAGCAGTTCTTC
>TRBJ2-7|NA|TRBD1|TRBV30
CAYYNRDRGHEQYF
TGTGCCTATTACAACCGGGACAGGGGCCACGAGCAGTACTTC
>TRBJ2-3|NA|NA|TRBV3-1/TRBV3-2
CASSPKEGSGPSTDTQYF
TGTGCCAGCAGCCCAAAAGAGGGCAGCGGACCGAGCACAGATACGCAGTATTTT
>TRBJ2-5|NA|TRBD2|TRBV11-3
CASSLTSGRAETQYF
TGTGCCAGCAGCTTAACTAGCGGGAGAGCGGAGACCCAGTACTTC
>TRBJ2-1|NA|TRBD1|TRBV6-2/TRBV6-3
CASSYSGGRDNEQFF
TGTGCCAGCAGTTACTCAGGGGGCAGGGACAATGAGCAGTTCTTC
>TRBJ1-6|NA|NA|TRBV19
CASSPRVPRGANNSPLHF
TGTGCCAGTAGTCCCCGAGTCCCGCGGGGCGCAAACAATTCACCCCTCCACTTT
>TRBJ2-7|NA|NA|TRBV5-1
CASSLMSTGQWSYEQYF
TGCGCCAGCAGCTTGATGTCAACAGGCCAATGGTCCTACGAGCAGTACTTC
>TRBJ2-1|once|TRBD1|TRBV11-3
CASSLEGQGSLNEQFF
TGTGCCAGCAGCTTAGAGGGACAGGGGTCACTCAATGAGCAGTTCTTC
>TRBJ2-1|NA|NA|TRBV19
CASSIYSGNEQFF
TGTGCCAGTAGTATTTATTCGGGCAATGAGCAGTTCTTC
>TRBJ1-2|NA|NA|TRBV13
CASSRGQRTYSGYTF
TGTGCCAGCAGCCGAGGACAGCGAACCTACTCGGGCTACACCTTC
>TRBJ1-5|NA|NA|TRBV2
CASVGGGYSNQPQHF
TGTGCCAGCGTAGGGGGGGGCTATAGCAATCAGCCCCAGCATTTT
>TRBJ1-2|NA|TRBD1|TRBV7-9
CASSPPGQGESGYTF
TGTGCCAGCAGCCCGCCGGGACAGGGAGAGTCCGGCTACACCTTC
>TRBJ2-1|NA|NA|TRBV21-1
CASSKALDPHLDEQFF
TGTGCCAGCAGCAAAGCGCTAGACCCTCACTTGGATGAGCAGTTCTTC
>TRBJ1-5|NA|NA|TRBV7-9
CASSQQGGANQPQHF
TGTGCCAGCAGCCAGCAGGGTGGCGCCAATCAGCCCCAGCATTTT
>TRBJ2-7|NA|NA|TRBV27
CASKFGSSYEQYF
TGTGCCAGCAAGTTTGGCAGCTCCTACGAGCAGTACTTC
>TRBJ2-3|NA|TRBD1|TRBV9
CASSVGDRASTDTQYF
TGTGCCAGCAGCGTAGGGGACAGGGCTAGCACAGATACGCAGTATTTT